These T cell receptor beta chains were read from a single sample in a study of T cells in Graves' hyperthyroidism and ophthalmopathy. TCRdb re-called the multiplex PCR reads through MiXCR, storing one row per CDR3 protein. The sample records some 650,000 distinct CDR3 sequences, more than 15% being singletons. Material for sequencing was blood. The receptors derive from a woman in her 40s with Graves' ophthalmopathy. CDR3s include the opening cysteine and the closing phenylalanine or tryptophan. Each record gives: J gene, clone size, V gene, D gene, CDR3 protein, CDR3 DNA. A D gene is named only where the DNA matches it firmly. Expanded clones are given a class, and other clones once, few, many or no size at all.

J: TRBJ2-5; size: many; V: TRBV11-2; D: TRBD2; CDR3: CASSFLAGGRGETQYF; DNA: TGTGCCAGCAGCTTTCTAGCGGGGGGCCGTGGAGAGACCCAGTACTTC
J: TRBJ1-1; size: many; V: TRBV10-3; D: .; CDR3: CASEGADLMNTEAFF; DNA: TGTGCCTCAGAGGGAGCAGACTTAATGAACACTGAAGCTTTCTTT
J: TRBJ1-6; size: many; V: TRBV5-1; D: .; CDR3: CASSLFNRADSPLHF; DNA: TGCGCCAGCAGCTTGTTCAACAGGGCCGATTCACCCCTCCACTTT
J: TRBJ2-2; size: many; V: TRBV2; D: .; CDR3: CASSDQGLGGAGELFF; DNA: TGTGCCAGCAGTGACCAAGGACTAGGGGGTGCCGGGGAGCTGTTTTTT
J: TRBJ1-5; size: .; V: TRBV28; D: TRBD1; CDR3: CASSFTGQGNQPQHF; DNA: TGTGCCAGCAGTTTCACCGGACAGGGCAATCAGCCCCAGCATTTT
J: TRBJ2-5; size: .; V: TRBV3-1; D: .; CDR3: CASSPQRIGLTQETQYF; DNA: TGTGCCAGCAGCCCCCAGAGGATAGGTCTTACCCAAGAGACCCAGTACTTC
J: TRBJ1-6; size: many; V: TRBV6-1; D: .; CDR3: CASSKNRGDSPLHF; DNA: TGTGCCAGCAGCAAAAATAGGGGCGATTCACCCCTCCACTTT
J: TRBJ1-4; size: few; V: TRBV27; D: TRBD1; CDR3: CASMDRGEKLFF; DNA: TGTGCCAGCATGGACAGGGGAGAAAAACTGTTTTTT
J: TRBJ2-6; size: .; V: TRBV27; D: .; CDR3: CASSLLADLALPGANVLTF; DNA: TGTGCCAGCAGTTTACTGGCAGACCTAGCTCTCCCTGGGGCCAACGTCCTGACTTTC
J: TRBJ2-1; size: many; V: TRBV3-1; D: TRBD2; CDR3: CASTPSGGAGNEQFF; DNA: TGTGCCAGCACCCCTAGCGGGGGGGCGGGCAATGAGCAGTTCTTC
J: TRBJ1-2; size: once; V: TRBV28; D: TRBD1; CDR3: CASSIDRGQYGFTF; DNA: TGTGCCAGCAGTATAGACAGGGGGCAATATGGCTTCACCTTC
J: TRBJ2-3; size: many; V: TRBV12-3/TRBV12-4; D: .; CDR3: CASSLMTALTDTQYF; DNA: TGTGCCAGCAGTTTAATGACAGCCTTAACAGATACGCAGTATTTT
J: TRBJ1-3; size: .; V: TRBV11-2; D: .; CDR3: CASSLQGFGNTIYF; DNA: TGTGCCAGCAGCTTACAGGGGTTTGGAAACACCATATATTTT
J: TRBJ2-2; size: .; V: TRBV28; D: TRBD1; CDR3: CASSPQGATGELFF; DNA: TGTGCCAGCAGTCCACAGGGGGCGACCGGGGAGCTGTTTTTT
J: TRBJ1-2; size: many; V: TRBV6-1; D: .; CDR3: CASSYSWDNNYGYTF; DNA: TGTGCCAGCAGTTACTCTTGGGACAATAACTATGGCTACACCTTC
J: TRBJ1-5; size: many; V: TRBV18; D: TRBD1; CDR3: CASSPGDRGGQPQHF; DNA: TGTGCCAGCTCACCCGGGGACAGGGGCGGACAGCCCCAGCATTTT
J: TRBJ2-1; size: few; V: TRBV5-5; D: .; CDR3: CASSAPGVAEYNEQFF; DNA: TGTGCCAGCAGCGCTCCTGGGGTAGCGGAGTACAATGAGCAGTTCTTC
J: TRBJ2-3; size: many; V: TRBV5-1; D: TRBD1; CDR3: CASSPKLGQASNTDTQYF; DNA: TGCGCCAGCAGCCCGAAGTTGGGACAGGCTAGTAACACAGATACGCAGTATTTT
J: TRBJ2-1; size: .; V: TRBV11-2; D: .; CDR3: CASSELAFSYNEQFF; DNA: TGTGCCAGCAGCGAACTGGCGTTCTCCTACAATGAGCAGTTCTTC
J: TRBJ2-3; size: many; V: TRBV9; D: .; CDR3: CASSVANGVGVSDTQYF; DNA: TGTGCCAGCAGCGTAGCTAACGGGGTCGGGGTCTCAGATACGCAGTATTTT
J: TRBJ1-2; size: .; V: TRBV3-1; D: TRBD1; CDR3: CASSQRDRGHTF; DNA: TGTGCCAGCAGCCAACGGGACAGGGGGCACACCTTC
J: TRBJ1-5; size: few; V: TRBV6-2/TRBV6-3; D: .; CDR3: CASSGDHGNQPQHF; DNA: TGTGCCAGCAGCGGGGATCATGGCAATCAGCCCCAGCATTTT
J: TRBJ1-1; size: many; V: TRBV20-1; D: .; CDR3: CSAWGTGNLDTEAFF; DNA: TGCAGTGCTTGGGGAACAGGGAACCTGGACACTGAAGCTTTCTTT
J: TRBJ2-6; size: few; V: TRBV4-1; D: TRBD1; CDR3: CASSRQGYNRGISSGANVLTF; DNA: TGCGCCAGCAGCCGCCAGGGTTATAACAGGGGAATTAGCTCTGGGGCCAACGTCCTGACTTTC
J: TRBJ2-1; size: .; V: TRBV6-5; D: .; CDR3: CASSYHEEGNEQFF; DNA: TGTGCCAGCAGTTATCACGAGGAGGGCAATGAGCAGTTCTTC
J: TRBJ2-5; size: few; V: TRBV9; D: .; CDR3: CASSVSEQETQYF; DNA: TGTGCCAGCAGCGTGAGTGAACAAGAGACCCAGTACTTC
J: TRBJ2-3; size: many; V: TRBV27; D: TRBD1; CDR3: CASKIMTGVVTDTQYF; DNA: TGTGCCAGCAAGATAATGACAGGGGTGGTCACAGATACGCAGTATTTT
J: TRBJ2-5; size: .; V: TRBV25-1; D: .; CDR3: CASSESPSAGPTQYF; DNA: TGTGCCAGCAGTGAATCCCCCTCCGCGGGGCCGACCCAGTACTTC
J: TRBJ2-1; size: .; V: TRBV10-3; D: TRBD1; CDR3: CAIRDRVQNEQFF; DNA: TGTGCCATCAGGGACAGGGTACAAAATGAGCAGTTCTTC
J: TRBJ2-5; size: many; V: TRBV11-1; D: .; CDR3: CASSVDRRGTQYF; DNA: TGTGCCAGCAGCGTCGACAGGCGAGGGACCCAGTACTTC
J: TRBJ2-1; size: many; V: TRBV11-2; D: TRBD1; CDR3: CASSLIQGVYNEQFF; DNA: TGTGCCAGCAGCTTAATACAGGGGGTGTACAATGAGCAGTTCTTC
J: TRBJ2-3; size: many; V: TRBV2; D: .; CDR3: CASRRAVTTDTQYF; DNA: TGTGCCAGCAGGCGAGCGGTAACCACAGATACGCAGTATTTT
J: TRBJ1-1; size: many; V: TRBV2; D: TRBD1; CDR3: CASSEWTGLNTEAFF; DNA: TGTGCCAGCAGTGAATGGACAGGCCTGAACACTGAAGCTTTCTTT
J: TRBJ1-5; size: few; V: TRBV20-1; D: .; CDR3: CSASEGRSSYQPQHF; DNA: TGCAGTGCTAGCGAGGGCAGATCTTCCTATCAGCCCCAGCATTTT
J: TRBJ2-1; size: few; V: TRBV7-8; D: TRBD2; CDR3: CASSLKGRAYNEQFF; DNA: TGTGCCAGCAGCTTAAAAGGGAGGGCCTACAATGAGCAGTTCTTC
J: TRBJ1-1; size: many; V: TRBV27; D: .; CDR3: CASSHFPSLNTEAFF; DNA: TGTGCCAGCAGTCACTTCCCGAGCCTAAACACTGAAGCTTTCTTT
J: TRBJ1-1; size: few; V: TRBV6-5; D: .; CDR3: CASSYTPQKDTEAFF; DNA: TGTGCCAGCAGTTACACCCCTCAGAAAGACACTGAAGCTTTCTTT
J: TRBJ1-5; size: .; V: TRBV7-8; D: TRBD1; CDR3: CASSQFQGALNQPQHF; DNA: TGTGCCAGCAGCCAATTCCAGGGGGCATTAAATCAGCCCCAGCATTTT
J: TRBJ2-3; size: .; V: TRBV10-2; D: .; CDR3: CASNVGDTQYF; DNA: TGCGCCAGCAATGTAGGAGATACGCAGTATTTT
J: TRBJ1-4; size: many; V: TRBV30; D: .; CDR3: CAWSLSAAEKLFF; DNA: TGTGCCTGGAGCCTTTCGGCAGCCGAAAAACTGTTTTTT
J: TRBJ2-1; size: many; V: TRBV30; D: .; CDR3: CARRGVNEQFF; DNA: TGTGCCCGTCGGGGAGTCAATGAGCAGTTCTTC
J: TRBJ1-1; size: many; V: TRBV11-2; D: .; CDR3: CASSLDNGLSEAFF; DNA: TGTGCCAGCAGTCTCGATAATGGGCTGTCTGAAGCTTTCTTT
J: TRBJ1-3; size: .; V: TRBV5-1; D: .; CDR3: CASSTGTTGNTIYF; DNA: TGCGCCAGCAGCACCGGGACAACTGGAAACACCATATATTTT
J: TRBJ1-5; size: few; V: TRBV20-1; D: .; CDR3: CSAHKLEDYSNQPQHF; DNA: TGCAGTGCACATAAACTGGAAGATTATAGCAATCAGCCCCAGCATTTT
J: TRBJ2-1; size: many; V: TRBV18; D: TRBD2; CDR3: CASSLLAGEYNEQFF; DNA: TGTGCCAGCTCACTACTAGCGGGAGAATACAATGAGCAGTTCTTC
J: TRBJ1-1; size: few; V: TRBV4-1; D: .; CDR3: CASSLTGTEGTEAFF; DNA: TGCGCCAGCAGCCTGACCGGGACCGAGGGCACTGAAGCTTTCTTT
J: TRBJ1-1; size: .; V: TRBV7-8; D: .; CDR3: CASSLRAETLRGTEAFF; DNA: TGTGCCAGCAGCTTACGTGCGGAAACACTACGGGGCACTGAAGCTTTCTTT
J: TRBJ1-2; size: many; V: TRBV13; D: .; CDR3: CASSSTGQVNYGYTF; DNA: TGTGCCAGCAGCTCAACCGGGCAGGTGAACTATGGCTACACCTTC
J: TRBJ2-3; size: many; V: TRBV18; D: .; CDR3: CASSPTPSTDTQYF; DNA: TGTGCCAGCTCACCGACCCCTAGCACAGATACGCAGTATTTT
J: TRBJ1-1; size: many; V: TRBV5-1; D: .; CDR3: CASSLVAGSHTEAFF; DNA: TGCGCCAGCAGCTTGGTGGCAGGGTCGCACACTGAAGCTTTCTTT
J: TRBJ1-2; size: few; V: TRBV20-1; D: .; CDR3: CSAPDNYGYTF; DNA: TGCAGTGCTCCTGACAACTATGGCTACACCTTC
J: TRBJ1-2; size: many; V: TRBV11-2; D: TRBD1; CDR3: CASSALTGDYGYTF; DNA: TGTGCCAGCAGCGCGCTGACAGGGGACTATGGCTACACCTTC
J: TRBJ1-4; size: many; V: TRBV10-3; D: TRBD1; CDR3: CAISGGQGDKLFF; DNA: TGTGCCATCAGTGGTGGACAGGGGGATAAACTGTTTTTT
J: TRBJ2-4; size: .; V: TRBV4-1; D: TRBD1; CDR3: CASSQAPGGQNIQYF; DNA: TGCGCCAGCAGCCAAGCCCCAGGGGGCCAAAACATTCAGTACTTC
J: TRBJ1-4; size: .; V: TRBV7-9; D: .; CDR3: CASSPRVWEGEKLFF; DNA: TGTGCCAGCAGCCCTCGTGTATGGGAGGGTGAAAAACTGTTTTTT
J: TRBJ2-1; size: .; V: TRBV20-1; D: .; CDR3: CSCISSATYNEQFF; DNA: TGCAGTTGTATCAGTTCGGCTACCTACAATGAGCAGTTCTTC
J: TRBJ2-5; size: many; V: TRBV20-1; D: TRBD2; CDR3: CSAGLADQETQYF; DNA: TGCAGTGCTGGACTAGCGGACCAAGAGACCCAGTACTTC
J: TRBJ2-5; size: .; V: TRBV19; D: TRBD1; CDR3: CASKKGPGGLQETQYF; DNA: TGTGCCAGTAAAAAAGGACCAGGGGGCCTCCAAGAGACCCAGTACTTC
J: TRBJ2-7; size: many; V: TRBV20-1; D: TRBD2; CDR3: CSAKSGTSGILEQYF; DNA: TGCAGTGCTAAATCCGGGACTAGCGGGATACTGGAGCAGTACTTC
J: TRBJ2-5; size: many; V: TRBV5-6; D: .; CDR3: CASSLGGGYQETQYF; DNA: TGTGCCAGCAGCTTAGGGGGAGGCTACCAAGAGACCCAGTACTTC